This T cell receptor beta chain was identified during a study of blood T cell repertoires in COVID-19. The protocol was immunoSEQ multiplex PCR, while the TCRdb copy is restricted to in-frame clones and leaves out a portion. The data hold hundreds of thousands of clones, with about four fifths observed a single time. The CDR3 is made up of 13 amino acids. V lost 3 bases and J 5 bases, leaving 10 bases between the germline ends. Germline V gives CDR1 SNHLY, CDR2 FYNNEI. This clone was recorded a few times. Other DNA sequences in this specimen translate into the identical CDR3. This sequence originates from a woman aged 40 to 49 who had recovered from COVID-19. The chain links TRBV2 to TRBJ2-5, with D maybe TRBD1 (5 bases). The sequencing input was PBMCs or T cells enriched from blood (not recorded which). The CDR3 nucleotides are TGTGCCAGCAGTGAGCGACAGAGGGAGACCCAGTACTTC. Translation: CASSERQRETQYF.